The 24 T cell receptor beta chains in this list originate from one sample, sequenced in a study of T-cell reconstitution after alpha-beta-depleted transplantation in children. The TCRbeta library was prepared with unique molecular identifiers. In TCRdb, the PCR reads were re-called with MiXCR into one record per CDR3 protein. The sample has hundreds of thousands of distinct CDR3 sequences; around 16% are singletons. The source material was PBMCs from the stem cell graft donor, sampled from the stem cell graft. These receptor sequences come from a human donor who donated a stem cell graft to a child with acute myeloid leukemia.

This clonotype appeared a few times. The chain couples TRBV5-1 to TRBJ2-2; perhaps TRBD1 as D (5 bases). The CDR3 extends over 15 amino acids. Trimming took off 0 bases at V and 0 bases at J, with 6 bases between the two ends. Germline assignment: CDR1 SGHRS and CDR2 YFSETQ. CDR3: CASSLAQANTGELFF. The CDR3 coding sequence is TGCGCCAGCAGCTTGGCACAGGCGAACACCGGGGAGCTGTTTTTT.

This clonotype was recorded at least ten times. In nucleotides, the CDR3 is TGCAGCGTTGGCTCGTGGGGCACAGATACGCAGTATTTT. Protein sequence: CSVGSWGTDTQYF. The chain recombines TRBV29-1 with TRBJ2-3, with unresolved D. V shed 4 bases and J shed 1 base, with 9 bases lying between them. This CDR3 has 13 residues. Per the germline V gene, CDR1 is SQVTM and CDR2 is ANQGSEA.

This clonotype came up many times. This chain joins TRBV27 and TRBJ2-1; 9 bases map to TRBD2. Germline loops: CDR1 MNHEY, CDR2 SMNVEV (reference sequence). The CDR3 extends over 14 amino acids. V was clipped by 3 bases and J by 9 bases; unmatched bases: 6. CDR3 in DNA: TGTGCCAGCAGTTTCGGCGGGGGGGCACTTGAGCAGTTCTTC. Residues: CASSFGGGALEQFF.

V gene TRBV5-1 combines with J gene TRBJ2-6; tentatively, D is TRBD2 (6 bases). The CDR3 is made up of 19 amino acids. Germline-derived CDR1 and CDR2 are SGHRS and YFSETQ. V was pared by 0 bases and J by 1 base, with 17 bases between. CDR3 sequence reads: CASSLVTGHAGSGANVLTF. In nucleotides, the CDR3 is TGCGCCAGCAGCTTGGTTACGGGGCACGCGGGATCTGGGGCCAACGTCCTGACTTTC.

V gene TRBV4-1 combines with J gene TRBJ2-1; D is possibly TRBD1 or TRBD2 (7 bases each). CDR1 MGHRA and CDR2 YSYEKL come from the germline V gene. The CDR3 is 14 residues long. Trimming removed 11 bases from V and 0 bases from J, with 14 bases in between. The CDR3 sequence: CAAGGGSSYNEQFF. CDR3 sequence (DNA): TGCGCCGCAGGGGGGGGTAGCTCCTACAATGAGCAGTTCTTC.

Only a few counts were recorded for this clonotype. This chain uses TRBV24-1 with TRBJ2-1; D may be TRBD1 or TRBD2 (5 bases each). CDR3 length equals 16 residues. Germline V lookup: CDR1 KGHDR, CDR2 SFDVKD. The V and J ends lost 2 bases and 7 bases respectively, with 17 bases between them. Here the CDR3 reads CATSDSGRSTMNEQFF. The CDR3 region has the DNA TGTGCCACCAGTGATTCAGGGAGATCGACTATGAATGAGCAGTTCTTC.

This clonotype has a count of ten or more. The chain has TRBV4-3 and TRBJ1-5; no clear D gene. In germline, CDR1 is LGHNA, CDR2 YSLEER. The CDR3 is made up of 14 amino acids. Deletions cut 0 bases from V and 3 bases from J, with 6 bases between. The CDR3 bases are TGCGCCAGCAGCCAAGACGGATACAATCAGCCCCAGCATTTT. As protein: CASSQDGYNQPQHF.

This clonotype was seen at least ten times. This rearrangement joins TRBV20-1 to TRBJ2-7; D is uncertain. Germline CDR1 and CDR2: DFQATT and SNEGSKA (reference sequence). V was clipped by 6 bases and J by 0 bases, with 12 bases between them. This CDR3 comprises 13 residues. The CDR3 protein is CSARGPGSYEQYV. In DNA form, the CDR3 reads TGCAGTGCGCGAGGACCGGGCTCCTACGAGCAGTACGTC.

The V call is TRBV4-2, the J call TRBJ2-7; 7 positions agree with TRBD2. The CDR3 is 15 amino acids. Germline CDR1 LGHNA, CDR2 YNFKEQ. With 4 bases clipped from V and 2 bases from J, the junction kept 8 bases outside the gene matches. In DNA form, the CDR3 reads TGTGCCAGCAGCCTTTTCCCCGCGGGAGCCTACGAGCAGTACTTC. It encodes CASSLFPAGAYEQYF.

This clonotype has ten or more counts. The chain has TRBV15 and TRBJ1-2; D gene unclear. The CDR3 extends over 15 amino acids. The germline V gene has CDR1 LNHNV and CDR2 YYDKDF (reference sequence). Trimming left V 1 base short and J 0 bases short, with 9 bases between. CDR3 in amino acids: CATSRGSTANYGYTF. DNA for the CDR3: TGTGCCACCAGCAGAGGGTCAACCGCTAACTATGGCTACACCTTC.

This clonotype occurred many times. The gene calls are TRBV6-1 and TRBJ1-2, with 9 bases identical to TRBD1. The CDR3 totals 14 residues. V shed 7 bases and J 3 bases; nucleotides not matched to a gene: 6. Germline V gives CDR1 MNHNS, CDR2 SASEGT. The CDR3 is CASKSGQGYYGYTF. In DNA form, the CDR3 reads TGTGCCAGCAAGTCGGGACAGGGCTACTATGGCTACACCTTC.

The CDR3 coding sequence is TGTGCCAGCAGCCTACAGGGAGGAAGAAATCAGCCCCAGCATTTT. It yields the protein CASSLQGGRNQPQHF. The J gene is TRBJ1-5, the V gene TRBV11-2; possible D gene TRBD1, 6 bases. The V gene lost 5 bases and the J gene lost 4 bases, with 15 bases spanning the gap. The CDR3 totals 15 residues. Per the germline V gene, CDR1 is SGHAT and CDR2 is FQNNGV. The full variable domain, in which reference TRBV11-2 and TRBJ1-5 provide the parts outside the CDR3, is EAGVAQSPRYKIIEKRQSVAFWCNPISGHATLYWYQQILGQGPKLLIQFQNNGVVDDSQLPKDRFSAERLKGVDSTLKIQPAKLEDSAVYLCASSLQGGRNQPQHFGDGTRLSIL.

The chain links TRBV5-1 to TRBJ2-7; possibly TRBD1 or TRBD2 for D (7 bases each). V lost 4 bases to trimming and J lost 0 bases, with 14 bases between them. CDR1 SGHRS and CDR2 YFSETQ come from the germline V gene. The CDR3 spans 15 residues. The CDR3 sequence: CASSLTGRDSYEQYF. CDR3 DNA sequence: TGCGCCAGCAGCCTGACAGGGAGGGACTCCTACGAGCAGTACTTC. The whole variable domain, remainder taken from reference TRBV5-1 and TRBJ2-7, is KAGVTQTPRYLIKTRGQQVTLSCSPISGHRSVSWYQQTPGQGLQFLFEYFSETQRNKGNFPGRFSGRQFSNSRSEMNVSTLELGDSALYLCASSLTGRDSYEQYFGPGTRLTVT.

The V and J genes are TRBV24-1 and TRBJ1-5, with unresolved D. Looked up from germline, CDR1 is KGHDR and CDR2 is SFDVKD. CDR3 size: 14 residues. Trimming cost V 4 bases and J 4 bases, with 10 bases left between them. This CDR3 reads CATSEEGDNQPQHF. The CDR3 DNA reads as TGTGCCACCAGTGAGGAGGGAGATAATCAGCCCCAGCATTTT.

The table lists this clonotype with a count of one. This chain uses TRBV5-1 with TRBJ2-2; TRBD2 matches 13 bases. The V segment lost 2 bases and the J segment 4 bases; nucleotides outside the gene matches: 2. Germline CDR1 reads SGHRS; CDR2 reads YFSETQ. This CDR3 is built from 16 residues. The CDR3 spells CASSLWTSGGTGELFF. The CDR3 DNA reads TGCGCCAGCAGCTTATGGACTAGCGGGGGCACCGGGGAGCTGTTTTTT.

This clonotype was counted ten times or more. The chain recombines TRBV20-1 with TRBJ2-2; no firm D call. This CDR3 is 16 amino acids long. Looked up from germline, CDR1 is DFQATT and CDR2 is SNEGSKA (reference sequence). With 0 bases removed from V and 5 bases from J, the gap between germline ends came to 16 bases. CDR3 coding DNA: TGCAGTGCTAGAGAGTCTAACGGGCGGAAGACCGGGGAGCTGTTTTTT. It translates to CSARESNGRKTGELFF.

This clonotype showed up many times. The V call is TRBV20-1, the J call TRBJ2-1; 15 bases are shared with TRBD2. The germline gives CDR1 DFQATT, CDR2 SNEGSKA (reference sequence). V was pared by 5 bases and J by 10 bases, with 6 bases of the junction left unmatched. This CDR3 has 14 residues. The CDR3 here is CSAYGLAGGQEQFF. In DNA, the CDR3 is TGCAGTGCTTACGGACTAGCGGGGGGGCAGGAGCAGTTCTTC.

This clonotype was recorded at least ten times. The chain has TRBV4-1 and TRBJ1-2; D is uncertain. This CDR3 has 13 amino acids. CDR1 is MGHRA and CDR2 is YSYEKL in the germline V gene. With 0 bases removed from V and 5 bases from J, the gap between germline ends came to 7 bases. The CDR3 DNA follows: TGCGCCAGCAGCCAAGATTGGACTTATGGCTACACCTTC. Its protein is CASSQDWTYGYTF.

J is TRBJ2-2 and V is TRBV6-6; D perhaps matches TRBD2 (6 bases). The germline V gene encodes CDR1 MNHNY and CDR2 SVGAGI (reference sequence). This CDR3 has 13 residues. Trimming removed 8 bases from V and 6 bases from J, with 13 bases in between. The CDR3 region has the DNA TGTGCCAGCTTGGAGGGGACGGCCGGGGAGCTGTTTTTT. Its protein is CASLEGTAGELFF.

As to this clonotype: The germline gene is not matched at one end of the junction; a read error may be the cause. V is TRBV4-2 and J is TRBJ2-5, with D possibly being TRBD2 (6 bases). This CDR3 has 14 amino acids. Per germline, CDR1 LGHNA and CDR2 YNFKEQ. CDR3 amino acids: CAISLWGDLETQYF. CDR3 coding DNA: TGTGCCATCAGCCTTTGGGGGGACCTGGAGACCCAGTACTTC.

The chain's CDR3 is CAWSVSPNTEAFF. The CDR3 region has the DNA TGTGCCTGGAGTGTATCCCCGAACACTGAAGCTTTCTTT. The V gene is TRBV30, the J gene TRBJ1-1; D gene uncertain. Germline V gives CDR1 GTSNPN, CDR2 SVGIG (reference sequence). V dropped 0 bases and J dropped 1 base, with 6 bases sitting between them. The CDR3 totals 13 residues.

The rearrangement links TRBV5-1 to TRBJ2-3; a weak D match, TRBD2 (7 bases). The CDR3 is 16 residues long. Germline V gives CDR1 SGHRS, CDR2 YFSETQ. V was cut by 0 bases and J by 3 bases, with 14 bases left in between. The CDR3 coding sequence is TGCGCCAGCAGCTTGGAGGGGGGGGCTATAACAGATACGCAGTATTTT. Its translation is CASSLEGGAITDTQYF. Full variable domain (rest looked up from reference TRBV5-1 and TRBJ2-3): KAGVTQTPRYLIKTRGQQVTLSCSPISGHRSVSWYQQTPGQGLQFLFEYFSETQRNKGNFPGRFSGRQFSNSRSEMNVSTLELGDSALYLCASSLEGGAITDTQYFGPGTRLTVL.

At least ten counts were recorded for this clonotype. The chain joins TRBV6-5 to TRBJ2-1; D is ambiguous. V lost 5 bases and J 9 bases, leaving 17 bases between the germline ends. Germline V gene lookup returns CDR1 MNHEY and CDR2 SVGAGI. CDR3 length: 14 amino acids. CDR3 region: CASSHPQPQSEQFF. The CDR3 bases are TGTGCCAGCAGTCACCCCCAACCCCAGAGTGAGCAGTTCTTC.

The sample holds a few counts of this clonotype. The V call is TRBV29-1, the J call TRBJ2-7, with 7 bases lining up with TRBD2. The CDR3 is 12 residues long. Germline CDR1 reads SQVTM; CDR2 reads ANQGSEA. V lost 6 bases, J lost 0 bases, and 2 bases stayed unmatched. CDR3 amino acids: CSVRTSSYEQYV. The CDR3 DNA reads as TGCAGCGTCCGGACTAGCTCCTACGAGCAGTACGTC.